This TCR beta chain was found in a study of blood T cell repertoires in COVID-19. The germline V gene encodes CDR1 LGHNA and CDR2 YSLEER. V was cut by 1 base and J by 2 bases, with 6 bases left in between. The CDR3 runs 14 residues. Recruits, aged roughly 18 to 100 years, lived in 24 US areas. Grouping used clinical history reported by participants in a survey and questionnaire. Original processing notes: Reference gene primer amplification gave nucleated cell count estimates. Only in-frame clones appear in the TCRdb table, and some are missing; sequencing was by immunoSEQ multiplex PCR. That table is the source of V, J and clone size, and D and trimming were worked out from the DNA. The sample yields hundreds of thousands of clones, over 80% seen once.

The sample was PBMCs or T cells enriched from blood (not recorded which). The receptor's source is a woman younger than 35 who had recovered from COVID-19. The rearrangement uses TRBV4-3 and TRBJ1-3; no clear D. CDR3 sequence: CASSQAGAGNTIYF. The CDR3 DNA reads TGCGCCAGCAGCCAAGCCGGGGCTGGAAACACCATATATTTT.